A single sample is the source of the 4 T cell receptor beta chains below, sequenced in a study of identifying expanded T cells in peripheral blood. Profiling relied on immunoSEQ multiplex PCR, and the TCRdb table lists in-frame clones only, not all of them. In the table there are approximately 59,000 clones, 89% of which are singletons. Sequenced input: blood. These receptors all stem from a person aged 18 to 70 in good health.

J is TRBJ2-7 and V is TRBV6-5, with 10 bases identical to TRBD2. Germline CDR1 is MNHEY and CDR2 is SVGAGI. The CDR3 consists of 14 residues. Germline trimming cut 7 bases from V and 6 bases from J; bases unmatched to any gene: 9. The CDR3 DNA sequence: TGTGCCAGCAAACCACTAGCGGGAAGAATCGAGCAGTACTTC. Translating gives CASKPLAGRIEQYF.

The chain employs TRBV19 and TRBJ1-1; 8 bases match TRBD1. Germline V gene data show CDR1 as LNHDA and CDR2 as SQIVND (reference sequence). The CDR3 spans 15 residues. The V segment lost 6 bases and the J segment 2 bases; nucleotides outside the gene matches: 8. The CDR3 coding sequence is TGTGCCAGTAGAAGTACCGGACAGGGCAACACTGAAGCTTTCTTT. Amino acids: CASRSTGQGNTEAFF.

The chain is built from TRBV7-6 and TRBJ2-3; D gene unclear. Germline V gives CDR1 SGHVS, CDR2 FNYEAQ. V was trimmed by 7 bases and J by 5 bases, leaving 13 bases between them. The CDR3 is 13 residues long. The CDR3 DNA reads as TGTGCCAGCACCCCGGCGAGAGGAGATACGCAGTATTTT. It yields the protein CASTPARGDTQYF. Complete variable domain (other parts from reference TRBV7-6 and TRBJ2-3): GAGVSQSPRYKVTKRGQDVALRCDPISGHVSLYWYRQALGQGPEFLTYFNYEAQQDKSGLPNDRFSAERPEGSISTLTIQRTEQRDSAMYRCASTPARGDTQYFGPGTRLTVL.

The CDR3 coding sequence is TGTGCCAGTAAGGACAGGGGTGTGGGTGAGCAGTTCTTC. Translated: CASKDRGVGEQFF. The chain links TRBV19 to TRBJ2-1; 9 nucleotides line up with TRBD1. V gave up 7 bases and J gave up 9 bases; unmatched junction bases: 7. Germline lookup yields CDR1 LNHDA and CDR2 SQIVND (reference sequence). The length of the CDR3 is 13 residues.